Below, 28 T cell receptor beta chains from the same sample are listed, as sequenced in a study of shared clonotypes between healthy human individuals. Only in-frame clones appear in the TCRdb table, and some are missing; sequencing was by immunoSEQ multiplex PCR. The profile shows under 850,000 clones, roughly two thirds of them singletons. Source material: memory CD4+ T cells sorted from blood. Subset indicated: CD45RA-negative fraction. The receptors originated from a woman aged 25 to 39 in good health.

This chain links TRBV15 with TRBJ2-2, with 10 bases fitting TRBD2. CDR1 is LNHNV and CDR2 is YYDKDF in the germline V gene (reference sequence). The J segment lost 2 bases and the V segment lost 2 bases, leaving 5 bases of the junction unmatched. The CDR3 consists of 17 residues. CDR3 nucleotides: TGTGCCACCAGCAGATCCATACTAGCGGGAAACACCGGGGAGCTGTTTTTT. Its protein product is CATSRSILAGNTGELFF.

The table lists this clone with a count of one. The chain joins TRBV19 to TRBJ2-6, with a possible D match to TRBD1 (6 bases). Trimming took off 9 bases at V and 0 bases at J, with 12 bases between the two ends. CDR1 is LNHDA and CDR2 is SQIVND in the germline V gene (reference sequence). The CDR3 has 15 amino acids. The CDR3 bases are TGTGCCAGCAACCTACAGGGCTCTGGGGCCAACGTCCTGACTTTC. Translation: CASNLQGSGANVLTF.

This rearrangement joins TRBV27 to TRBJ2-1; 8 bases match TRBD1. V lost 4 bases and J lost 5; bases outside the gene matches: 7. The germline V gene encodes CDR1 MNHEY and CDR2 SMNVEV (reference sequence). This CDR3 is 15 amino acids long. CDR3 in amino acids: CASSSFRTGNNEQFF. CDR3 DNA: TGTGCCAGCAGTTCTTTCAGGACAGGGAACAATGAGCAGTTCTTC.

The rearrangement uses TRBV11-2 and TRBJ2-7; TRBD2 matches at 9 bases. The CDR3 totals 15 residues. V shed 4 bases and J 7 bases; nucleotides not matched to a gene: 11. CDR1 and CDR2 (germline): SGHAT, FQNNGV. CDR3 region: CASSSQTSGIGEQYF. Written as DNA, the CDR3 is TGTGCCAGCAGCTCCCAGACTAGCGGCATAGGAGAGCAGTACTTC.

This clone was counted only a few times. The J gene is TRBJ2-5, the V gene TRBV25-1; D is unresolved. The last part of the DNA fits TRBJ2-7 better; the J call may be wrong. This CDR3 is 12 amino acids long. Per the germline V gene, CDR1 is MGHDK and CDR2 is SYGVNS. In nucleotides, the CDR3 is TGTGCCAGCAGTGATCTCCTCCACGAGCAGTACTTC. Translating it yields CASSDLLHEQYF.

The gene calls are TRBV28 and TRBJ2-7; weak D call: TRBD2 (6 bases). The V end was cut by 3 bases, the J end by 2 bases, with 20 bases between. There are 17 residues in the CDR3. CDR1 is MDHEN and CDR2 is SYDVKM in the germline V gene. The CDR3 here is CASSFRLATRSTYEQYF. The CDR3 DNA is TGTGCCAGCAGTTTTAGGCTAGCGACACGATCAACCTACGAGCAGTACTTC.

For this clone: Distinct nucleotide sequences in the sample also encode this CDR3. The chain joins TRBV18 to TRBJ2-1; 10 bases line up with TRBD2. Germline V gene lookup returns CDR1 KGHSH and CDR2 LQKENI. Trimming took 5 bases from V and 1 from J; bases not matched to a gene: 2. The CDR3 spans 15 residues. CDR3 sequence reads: CASSSLAGSYNEQFF. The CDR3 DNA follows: TGTGCCAGCTCATCACTAGCGGGGTCCTACAATGAGCAGTTCTTC.

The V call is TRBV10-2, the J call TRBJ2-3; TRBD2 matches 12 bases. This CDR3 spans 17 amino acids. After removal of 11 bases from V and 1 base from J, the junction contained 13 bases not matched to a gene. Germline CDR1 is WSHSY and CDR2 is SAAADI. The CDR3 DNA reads TGCGCCGTACTGCGGACTAGCGGGGTAGGGGGCACAGATACGCAGTATTTT. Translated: CAVLRTSGVGGTDTQYF.

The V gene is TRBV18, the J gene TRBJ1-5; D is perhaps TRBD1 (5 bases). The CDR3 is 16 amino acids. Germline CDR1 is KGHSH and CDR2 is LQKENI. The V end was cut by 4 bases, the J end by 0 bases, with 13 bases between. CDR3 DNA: TGTGCCAGCTCACGTTCCGGGACGGATAGCAATCAGCCCCAGCATTTT. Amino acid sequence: CASSRSGTDSNQPQHF.

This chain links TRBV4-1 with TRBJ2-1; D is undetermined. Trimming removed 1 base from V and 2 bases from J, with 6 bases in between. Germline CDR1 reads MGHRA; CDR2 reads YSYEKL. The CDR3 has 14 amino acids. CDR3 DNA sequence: TGCGCCAGCAGCCAAGGTGACACCTACAATGAGCAGTTCTTC. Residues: CASSQGDTYNEQFF.

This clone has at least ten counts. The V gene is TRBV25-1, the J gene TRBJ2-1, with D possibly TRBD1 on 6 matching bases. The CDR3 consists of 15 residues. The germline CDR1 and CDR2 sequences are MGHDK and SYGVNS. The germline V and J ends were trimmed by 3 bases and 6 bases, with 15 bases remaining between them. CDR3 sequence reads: CASSDPRGSSNEQFF. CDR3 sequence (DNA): TGTGCCAGCAGTGACCCCAGGGGAAGTAGCAATGAGCAGTTCTTC.

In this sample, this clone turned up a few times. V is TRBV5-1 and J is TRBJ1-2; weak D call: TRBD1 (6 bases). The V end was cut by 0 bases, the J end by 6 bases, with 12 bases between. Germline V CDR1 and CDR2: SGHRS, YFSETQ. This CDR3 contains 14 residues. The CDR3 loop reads CASSLVDSQNGYTF. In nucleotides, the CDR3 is TGCGCCAGCAGCTTGGTGGACAGCCAAAATGGCTACACCTTC.

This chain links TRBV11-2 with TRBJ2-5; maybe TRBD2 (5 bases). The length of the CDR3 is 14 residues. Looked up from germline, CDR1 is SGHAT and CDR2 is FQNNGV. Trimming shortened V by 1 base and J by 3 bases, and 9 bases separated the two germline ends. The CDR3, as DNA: TGTGCCAGCAGCTTAGGTATAGCGAAAGAGACCCAGTACTTC. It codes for CASSLGIAKETQYF.

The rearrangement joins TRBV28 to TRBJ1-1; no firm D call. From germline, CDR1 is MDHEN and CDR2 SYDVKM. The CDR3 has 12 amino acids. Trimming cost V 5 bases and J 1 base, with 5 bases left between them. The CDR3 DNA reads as TGTGCCAGCAGTCCGTGGAACACTGAAGCTTTCTTT. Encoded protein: CASSPWNTEAFF.

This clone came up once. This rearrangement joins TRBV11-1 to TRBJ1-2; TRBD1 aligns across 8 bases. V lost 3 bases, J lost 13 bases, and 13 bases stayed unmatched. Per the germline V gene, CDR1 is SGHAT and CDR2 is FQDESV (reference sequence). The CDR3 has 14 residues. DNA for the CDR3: TGTGCCAGCAGCTTTTCGGGGACAGGAGGACCCGGCACCTTC. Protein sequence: CASSFSGTGGPGTF.

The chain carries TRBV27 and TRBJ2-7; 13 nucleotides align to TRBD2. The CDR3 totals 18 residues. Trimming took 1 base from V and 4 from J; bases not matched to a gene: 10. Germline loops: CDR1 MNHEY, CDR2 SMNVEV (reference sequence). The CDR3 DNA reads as TGTGCCAGCAGTTTATATGACTCCGGGACTAGCGGGATGTACGAGCAGTACTTC. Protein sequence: CASSLYDSGTSGMYEQYF.

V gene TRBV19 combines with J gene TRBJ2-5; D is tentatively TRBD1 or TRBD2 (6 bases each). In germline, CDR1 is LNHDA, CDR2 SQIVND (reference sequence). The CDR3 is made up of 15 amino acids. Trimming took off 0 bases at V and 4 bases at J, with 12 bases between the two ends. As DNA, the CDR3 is TGTGCCAGTAGTATAGAACTAGGAGGGGGAGAGACCCAGTACTTC. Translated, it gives CASSIELGGGETQYF. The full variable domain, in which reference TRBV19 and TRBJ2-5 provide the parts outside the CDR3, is DGGITQSPKYLFRKEGQNVTLSCEQNLNHDAMYWYRQDPGQGLRLIYYSQIVNDFQKGDIAEGYSVSREKKESFPLTVTSAQKNPTAFYLCASSIELGGGETQYFGPGTRLLVL.

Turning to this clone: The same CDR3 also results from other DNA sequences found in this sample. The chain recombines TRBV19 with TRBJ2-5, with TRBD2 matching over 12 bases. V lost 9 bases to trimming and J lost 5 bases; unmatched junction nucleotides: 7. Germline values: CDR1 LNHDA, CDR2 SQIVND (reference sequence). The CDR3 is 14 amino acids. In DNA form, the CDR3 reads TGTGCCAGCTCGACTAGCGGGAGAGTGGAGACCCAGTACTTC. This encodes CASSTSGRVETQYF. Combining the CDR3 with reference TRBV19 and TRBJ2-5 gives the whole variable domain DGGITQSPKYLFRKEGQNVTLSCEQNLNHDAMYWYRQDPGQGLRLIYYSQIVNDFQKGDIAEGYSVSREKKESFPLTVTSAQKNPTAFYLCASSTSGRVETQYFGPGTRLLVL.

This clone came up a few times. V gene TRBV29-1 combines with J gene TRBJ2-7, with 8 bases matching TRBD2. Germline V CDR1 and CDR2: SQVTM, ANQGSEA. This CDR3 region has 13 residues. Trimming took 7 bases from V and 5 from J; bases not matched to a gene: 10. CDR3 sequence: CSAAPGGLDEQYF. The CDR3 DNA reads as TGCAGCGCAGCCCCGGGGGGGTTGGACGAGCAGTACTTC.

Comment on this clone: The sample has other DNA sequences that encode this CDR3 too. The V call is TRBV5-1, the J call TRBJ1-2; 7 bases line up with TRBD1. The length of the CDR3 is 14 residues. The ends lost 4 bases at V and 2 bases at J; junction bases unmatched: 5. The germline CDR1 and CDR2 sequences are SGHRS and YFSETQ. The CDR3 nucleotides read TGCGCCAGCAGCCCCGGGACAGTGAACTATGGCTACACCTTC. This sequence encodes CASSPGTVNYGYTF.

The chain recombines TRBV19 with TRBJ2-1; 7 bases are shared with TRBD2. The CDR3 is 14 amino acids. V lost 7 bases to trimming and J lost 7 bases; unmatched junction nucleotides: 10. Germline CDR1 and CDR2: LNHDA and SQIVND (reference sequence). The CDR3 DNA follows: TGTGCCAGTAACGTGCAAGCGGGATCTAATGAGCAGTTCTTC. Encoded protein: CASNVQAGSNEQFF.

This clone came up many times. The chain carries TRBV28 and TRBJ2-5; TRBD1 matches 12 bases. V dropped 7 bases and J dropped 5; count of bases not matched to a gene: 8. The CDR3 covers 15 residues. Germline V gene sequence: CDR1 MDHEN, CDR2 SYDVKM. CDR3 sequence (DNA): TGTGCCAGCACCGGGACAGGGGGCGCAGGGGAGACCCAGTACTTC. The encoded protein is CASTGTGGAGETQYF.

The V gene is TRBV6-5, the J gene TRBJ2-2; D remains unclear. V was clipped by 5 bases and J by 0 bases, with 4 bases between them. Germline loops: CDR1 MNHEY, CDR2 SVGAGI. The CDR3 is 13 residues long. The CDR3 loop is CASSEANTGELFF. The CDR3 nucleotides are TGTGCCAGCAGTGAGGCGAACACCGGGGAGCTGTTTTTT.

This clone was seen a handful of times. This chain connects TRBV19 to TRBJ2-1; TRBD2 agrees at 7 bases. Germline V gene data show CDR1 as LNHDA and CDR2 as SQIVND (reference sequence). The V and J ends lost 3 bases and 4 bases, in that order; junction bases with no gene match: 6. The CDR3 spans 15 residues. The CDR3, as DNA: TGTGCCAGTAGTATCAGCCTAGCGGATTACAATGAGCAGTTCTTC. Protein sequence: CASSISLADYNEQFF.

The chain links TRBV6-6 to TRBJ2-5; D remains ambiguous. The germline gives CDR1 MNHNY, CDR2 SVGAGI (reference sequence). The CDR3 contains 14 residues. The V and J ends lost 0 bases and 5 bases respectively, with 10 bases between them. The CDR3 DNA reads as TGTGCCAGCAGTTACTCGTCCGCCGGGGAGACCCAGTACTTC. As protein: CASSYSSAGETQYF.

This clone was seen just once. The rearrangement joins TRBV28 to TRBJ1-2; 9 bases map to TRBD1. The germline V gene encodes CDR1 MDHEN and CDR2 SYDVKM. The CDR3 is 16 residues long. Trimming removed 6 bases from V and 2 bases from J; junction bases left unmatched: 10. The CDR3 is CASRDTGGRTNYGYTF. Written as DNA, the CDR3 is TGTGCCAGCAGGGACACAGGGGGCAGGACGAACTATGGCTACACCTTC.

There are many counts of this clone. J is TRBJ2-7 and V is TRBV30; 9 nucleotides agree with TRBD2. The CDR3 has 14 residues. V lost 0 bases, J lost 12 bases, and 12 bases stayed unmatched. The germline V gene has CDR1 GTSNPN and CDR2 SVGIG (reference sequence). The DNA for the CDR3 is TGTGCCTGGAGTGTACTGGAGACTAGCGGAAGTCGGTACTTC. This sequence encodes CAWSVLETSGSRYF.

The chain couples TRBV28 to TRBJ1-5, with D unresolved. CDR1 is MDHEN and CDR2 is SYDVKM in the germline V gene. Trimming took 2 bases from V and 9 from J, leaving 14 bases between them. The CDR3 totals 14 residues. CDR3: CASSLAREDSPQHF. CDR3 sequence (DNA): TGTGCCAGCAGTTTAGCTAGGGAGGACTCGCCCCAGCATTTT.